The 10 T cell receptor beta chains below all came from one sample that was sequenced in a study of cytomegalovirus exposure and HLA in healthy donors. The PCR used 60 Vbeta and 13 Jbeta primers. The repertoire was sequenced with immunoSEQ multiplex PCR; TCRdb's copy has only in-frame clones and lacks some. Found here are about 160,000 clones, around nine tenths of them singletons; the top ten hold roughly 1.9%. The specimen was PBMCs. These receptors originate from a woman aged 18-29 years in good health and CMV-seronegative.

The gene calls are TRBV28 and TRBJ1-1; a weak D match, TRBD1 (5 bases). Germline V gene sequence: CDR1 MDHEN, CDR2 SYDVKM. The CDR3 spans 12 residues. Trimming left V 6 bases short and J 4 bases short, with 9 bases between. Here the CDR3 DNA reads TGTGCCAGCAGGGCCGGGGGCACTGAAGCTTTCTTT. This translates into CASRAGGTEAFF.

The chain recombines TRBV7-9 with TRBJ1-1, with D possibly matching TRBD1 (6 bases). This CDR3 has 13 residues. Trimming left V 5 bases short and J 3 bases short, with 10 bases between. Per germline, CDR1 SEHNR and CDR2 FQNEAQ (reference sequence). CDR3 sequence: CASSLRTDTEAFF. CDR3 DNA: TGTGCCAGCAGCCTCCGGACAGACACTGAAGCTTTCTTT.

The CDR3 region is CASSFRDRRVYEQYF. CDR3 DNA sequence: TGTGCCAGCAGTTTCAGGGACAGGAGAGTCTACGAGCAGTACTTC. J is TRBJ2-7 and V is TRBV6-5; the match to TRBD1 covers 8 bases. Germline loops: CDR1 MNHEY, CDR2 SVGAGI. The CDR3 runs to 15 residues. J lost 3 bases, V lost 4 bases, and 8 bases had no gene match.

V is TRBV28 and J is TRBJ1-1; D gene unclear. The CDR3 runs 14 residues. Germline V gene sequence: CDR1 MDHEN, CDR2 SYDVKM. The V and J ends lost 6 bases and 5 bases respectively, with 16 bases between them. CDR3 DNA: TGTGCCAGCAGACTCATCGGGGATGGGACTGAAGCTTTCTTT. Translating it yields CASRLIGDGTEAFF.

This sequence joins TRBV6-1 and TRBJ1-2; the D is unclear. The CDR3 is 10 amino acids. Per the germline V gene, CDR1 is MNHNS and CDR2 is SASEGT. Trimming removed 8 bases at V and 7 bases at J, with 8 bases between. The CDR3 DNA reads TGTGCCAGCGGGAGGGTTGGCTACACCTTC. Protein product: CASGRVGYTF.

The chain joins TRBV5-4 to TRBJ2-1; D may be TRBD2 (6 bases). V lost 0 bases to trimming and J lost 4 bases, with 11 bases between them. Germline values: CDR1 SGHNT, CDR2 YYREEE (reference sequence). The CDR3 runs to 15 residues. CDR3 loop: CASSLEAGGYNEQFF. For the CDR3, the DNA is TGTGCCAGCAGCTTGGAAGCGGGCGGTTACAATGAGCAGTTCTTC.

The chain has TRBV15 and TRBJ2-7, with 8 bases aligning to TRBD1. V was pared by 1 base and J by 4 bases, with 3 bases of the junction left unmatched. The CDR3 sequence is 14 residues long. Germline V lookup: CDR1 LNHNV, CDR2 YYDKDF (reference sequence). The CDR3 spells CATSRVRGQYEQYF. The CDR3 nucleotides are TGTGCCACCAGCAGAGTCAGGGGGCAGTACGAGCAGTACTTC.

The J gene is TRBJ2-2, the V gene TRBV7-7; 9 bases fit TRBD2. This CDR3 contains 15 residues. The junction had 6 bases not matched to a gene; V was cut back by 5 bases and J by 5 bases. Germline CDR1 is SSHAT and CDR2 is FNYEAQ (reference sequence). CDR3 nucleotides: TGTGCCAGCAGCCGACTAGCGGCAAAGACCGGGGAGCTGTTTTTT. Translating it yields CASSRLAAKTGELFF.

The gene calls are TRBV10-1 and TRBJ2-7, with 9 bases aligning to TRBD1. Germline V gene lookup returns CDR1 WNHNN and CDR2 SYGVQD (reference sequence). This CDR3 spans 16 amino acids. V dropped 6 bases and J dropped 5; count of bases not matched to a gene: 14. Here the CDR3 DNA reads TGCGCCAGCAGCCACCCCGAACACAGGGGGCATCACGAGCAGTACTTC. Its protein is CASSHPEHRGHHEQYF.

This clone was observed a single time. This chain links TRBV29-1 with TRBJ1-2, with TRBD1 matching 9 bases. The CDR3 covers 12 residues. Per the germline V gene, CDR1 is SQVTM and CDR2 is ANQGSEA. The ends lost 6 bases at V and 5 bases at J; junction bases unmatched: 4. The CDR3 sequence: CSVRTGDYGYTF. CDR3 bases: TGCAGCGTACGGACAGGGGATTATGGCTACACCTTC.